Listed below are T cell receptor beta chains from one sample, sequenced in a study of regulatory T cells in long-lasting Graves disease. One entry per CDR3 protein, called by TCRdb with MiXCR from the multiplex PCR reads. The repertoire consists of about 610,000 distinct CDR3 sequences, with about 15% occurring once and the leading ten covering more than 10%. This same sample was also taken into another study, of T cells in Graves' hyperthyroidism and ophthalmopathy.

This specimen consisted of peripheral blood mononuclear cells (PBMCs), obtained at new diagnosis, from a patient treated with antithyroid drugs. These receptors all come from a man between 18 and 35 years old with Graves disease. Both conserved end residues are part of each CDR3.

TRBJ2-3 TRBV14 CASSRKLAGGGDTQYF
TRBJ1-2 TRBV20-1 CSARDLKDYGYTF
TRBJ2-3 TRBV18 CASSPLLAGTTDTQYF
TRBJ2-2 TRBV20-1 CSARFEPSGNTGELFF
TRBJ2-1 TRBV27 CASSSPGLAQEQFF
TRBJ2-7 TRBV27 CASSSDAVYEQYF
TRBJ1-1 TRBV11-2 CASSLDQGALTEAFF
TRBJ2-7 TRBV4-1 CASSWDSENYEQYF
TRBJ2-5 TRBV11-2 CASSFTSDQETQYF
TRBJ2-3 TRBV12-3/TRBV12-4 CASGDLTDTQYF
TRBJ1-5 TRBV20-1 CSADYLDSGLNQPQHF
TRBJ2-3 TRBV7-3 CASSLSGALTDTQYF
TRBJ2-7 TRBV3-1 CASKLAGTYEQYF
TRBJ2-1 TRBV10-3 CAISESSRGTYNEQFF
TRBJ2-3 TRBV7-9 CASSYPLAGPTQYF
TRBJ1-5 TRBV5-6 CASSLGDREQPQHF
TRBJ2-7 TRBV6-1 CASSEGRTYEQYF
TRBJ2-7 TRBV4-1 CASSQDGGSSSYEQYF
TRBJ1-1 TRBV6-2/TRBV6-3 CASSVNRRNTEAFF
TRBJ2-5 TRBV27 CASSFQRGYQETQYF
TRBJ2-7 TRBV18 CASSRRDTHLGEQYF
TRBJ1-5 TRBV3-1 CASSPQGGDQPQHF
TRBJ2-6 TRBV20-1 CSATNYLSGANVLTF
TRBJ2-5 TRBV6-2/TRBV6-3 CASRRGLAGGETQYF
TRBJ2-5 TRBV6-1 CASSEASGRARETQYF
TRBJ1-1 TRBV5-1 CASSTDPDRTNTEAFF
TRBJ1-1 TRBV13 CASSATGEENTEAFF
TRBJ2-7 TRBV10-3 CAISGGQAYEQYF
TRBJ2-3 TRBV15 CATSRVAGGRGDTQYF
TRBJ2-3 TRBV20-1 CSALSGSNYTQYF
TRBJ2-7 TRBV7-9 CASSLESGAYEQYF
TRBJ2-3 TRBV18 CASSPPREGLADTQYF
TRBJ2-4 TRBV7-9 CASSLSGTGLWAIQYF
TRBJ2-7 TRBV28 CASSPRAERSYEQYF
TRBJ2-3 TRBV5-1 CASSLEGQGADTQYF
TRBJ2-2 TRBV29-1 CSVVTLGDRELFF
TRBJ1-1 TRBV2 CASSFGTGAPLGEAFF
TRBJ1-5 TRBV20-1 CSAADGSNQPQHF
TRBJ1-2 TRBV4-1 CASSQEGRLYGYTF
TRBJ2-5 TRBV11-2 CASSRRDSLVQETQYF
TRBJ1-4 TRBV27 CASSSLTGFEEKLFF
TRBJ2-5 TRBV5-1 CASSLGDWGQETQYF
TRBJ2-6 TRBV6-1 CASRTSTGVRANVLTF
TRBJ2-4 TRBV19 CASSTWGFLAEDIQYF
TRBJ2-2 TRBV13 CASSLVGKGGELFF
TRBJ1-1 TRBV29-1 CSASGGAFSEAFF
TRBJ2-7 TRBV18 CASSLTTGLAGLEQYF
TRBJ1-2 TRBV5-8 CASSFESTGYTF
TRBJ2-7 TRBV10-3 CAISTGVYEQYF
TRBJ2-3 TRBV2 CASSELAHSTDTQYF
TRBJ2-1 TRBV7-3 CASSLTFDRLRGDNEQFF
TRBJ1-2 TRBV18 CASSAAGQGIHGYTF
TRBJ2-1 TRBV5-1 CASSWGTAGSSYNEQFF
TRBJ2-5 TRBV20-1 CSARDLAGVGPQYF